The 13 T cell receptor beta chains below were found in one sample sequenced in a study of cytomegalovirus exposure and HLA in healthy donors. Method: immunoSEQ multiplex PCR; TCRdb's copy keeps in-frame clones and lacks some. The sample has approximately 150,000 clones, 80% to 90% seen once. Sequenced material: PBMCs. The receptors here all came from a man aged 18 to 29 in good health and CMV-seropositive.

This chain joins TRBV5-8 and TRBJ2-7; TRBD1 matches at 8 bases. The V gene end was trimmed by 4 bases and the J gene end by 0 bases; junction bases not matched to a gene: 3. This CDR3 comprises 14 residues. The germline V gene has CDR1 SGHTS and CDR2 YDEGEE. The CDR3 nucleotides read TGTGCCAGCAGCAAAGGACAGGGCTCCTACGAGCAGTACTTC. Residues: CASSKGQGSYEQYF.

V is TRBV6-6 and J is TRBJ2-5, with TRBD2 matching over 11 bases. V gave up 4 bases and J gave up 5 bases; unmatched junction bases: 3. The CDR3 is 14 amino acids. Germline V gives CDR1 MNHNY, CDR2 SVGAGI (reference sequence). In DNA form, the CDR3 reads TGTGCCAGCAGTTCTAGCGGGAGGCTGGAGACCCAGTACTTC. Residues: CASSSSGRLETQYF.

V is TRBV11-2 and J is TRBJ1-3; no firm D call. The CDR3 is 17 residues long. CDR1 and CDR2 from the germline V gene are SGHAT and FQNNGV. V was trimmed by 5 bases and J by 2 bases, leaving 19 bases between them. The CDR3 DNA sequence: TGTGCCAGCAGCCCCCTTAGCCCGAGAAGCCCTGGAAACACCATATATTTT. This codes for CASSPLSPRSPGNTIYF.

The chain links TRBV6-5 to TRBJ2-5, with D possibly TRBD1 on 5 matching bases. V was trimmed by 0 bases and J by 6 bases, leaving 17 bases between them. This CDR3 is built from 16 residues. Germline CDR1 MNHEY, CDR2 SVGAGI. CDR3 loop: CASSYSITGAGQTQYF. CDR3 sequence (DNA): TGTGCCAGCAGTTACTCAATAACTGGGGCAGGACAGACCCAGTACTTC.

V and J are TRBV30 and TRBJ1-5; 7 bases line up with TRBD1. CDR1 is GTSNPN, CDR2 SVGIG, per germline (reference sequence). J gave up 7 bases and V 4 bases, and 7 bases lay outside the gene matches. The CDR3 consists of 13 residues. The CDR3 protein is CAWNQGTEQPQHF. DNA for the CDR3: TGTGCCTGGAATCAGGGGACAGAGCAGCCCCAGCATTTT.

The V gene is TRBV7-9, the J gene TRBJ2-5; 7 bases line up with TRBD2. Germline-derived CDR1 and CDR2 are SEHNR and FQNEAQ (reference sequence). This CDR3 is 13 amino acids long. Losses at the gene ends were 4 bases for V and 5 bases for J; bases not matched to a gene: 4. The CDR3 DNA reads TGTGCCAGCAGCTCCGGGAGGTTGGAGACCCAGTACTTC. Protein: CASSSGRLETQYF.

This clone was seen a single time. The chain employs TRBV6-5 and TRBJ2-7, with D possibly TRBD2 on 5 matching bases. Per the germline V gene, CDR1 is MNHEY and CDR2 is SVGAGI. Trimming left V 4 bases short and J 3 bases short, with 10 bases between. CDR3 length equals 13 residues. The CDR3 region has the DNA TGTGCCAGCAGTTGGAGCCGGGGCTACGAGCAGTACTTC. This encodes CASSWSRGYEQYF.

J is TRBJ1-5 and V is TRBV9; D is possibly TRBD1 (5 bases). Trimming removed 2 bases from V and 5 bases from J, with 14 bases in between. Germline CDR1 SGDLS, CDR2 YYNGEE. This CDR3 spans 15 amino acids. The CDR3 DNA reads as TGTGCCAGCAGCGTGACTTCAGGGTTTGATCAGCCCCAGCATTTT. This translates into CASSVTSGFDQPQHF.

This rearrangement joins TRBV5-1 to TRBJ2-5; TRBD2 aligns across 12 bases. The J segment lost 1 base and the V segment lost 1 base, leaving 5 bases of the junction unmatched. CDR1 SGHRS and CDR2 YFSETQ come from the germline V gene. This CDR3 region has 17 residues. The CDR3 nucleotides read TGCGCCAGCAGCTTGTCGTCTAGCGGGGGGGCCCAAGAGACCCAGTACTTC. This codes for CASSLSSSGGAQETQYF. Looking up the rest from reference TRBV5-1 and TRBJ2-5 gives the full variable domain: KAGVTQTPRYLIKTRGQQVTLSCSPISGHRSVSWYQQTPGQGLQFLFEYFSETQRNKGNFPGRFSGRQFSNSRSEMNVSTLELGDSALYLCASSLSSSGGAQETQYFGPGTRLLVL.

The chain uses TRBV27 and TRBJ2-1; TRBD2 agrees at 15 bases. With V trimmed by 5 bases and J by 9 bases, 5 bases remained unmatched. The CDR3 runs 15 residues. CDR1 and CDR2 from the germline V gene are MNHEY and SMNVEV (reference sequence). CDR3 coding DNA: TGTGCCAGCAGTCTCGGACTAGCGGGAGGGTTTGAGCAGTTCTTC. Translating gives CASSLGLAGGFEQFF.

This clone occurred a few times. The chain uses TRBV15 and TRBJ1-1, with D hard to call. Germline V gene lookup returns CDR1 LNHNV and CDR2 YYDKDF (reference sequence). The CDR3 spans 11 residues. V shed 1 base and J shed 11 bases, with 8 bases lying between them. CDR3 in amino acids: CATSRVRRAFF. Written as DNA, the CDR3 is TGTGCCACCAGCAGAGTTAGGAGGGCTTTCTTT.

This sequence joins TRBV12-5 and TRBJ1-2, with 7 bases lining up with TRBD1. The CDR3 is 14 residues long. J was trimmed by 4 bases and V by 1 base; bases with no gene match: 3. CDR1 and CDR2 (germline): LGHNT, FRNRAP. The CDR3 coding sequence is TGTGCTAGTGGTTTGGCCGGGACAGTCTATGGCTACACCTTC. Encoded protein: CASGLAGTVYGYTF.

This chain joins TRBV14 and TRBJ2-3; 7 bases align to TRBD2. Germline-derived CDR1 and CDR2 are SGHDN and FVKESK. The CDR3 spans 16 residues. V dropped 4 bases and J dropped 6; count of bases not matched to a gene: 13. DNA of the CDR3: TGTGCCAGCAGCCCCGGACCCCCCCGGGGGGAGGATACGCAGTATTTT. Its protein is CASSPGPPRGEDTQYF.